Shown below are 27 T cell receptor beta chains from a single sample sequenced in a study of T cells after yellow fever vaccination. TCRdb independently ran MiXCR on the 5' RACE reads; one entry per CDR3 protein. In the table there are just under 600,000 distinct CDR3 sequences, approximately 15% of which are singletons. Sequenced here: PBMCs, sampled on the day of the yellow fever booster vaccination. The receptor source for this set is a man aged 30 to 39 who received the YFV17D yellow fever vaccine.

The rearrangement uses TRBV7-2 and TRBJ2-7; TRBD2 aligns across 7 bases. Losses at the gene ends were 5 bases for V and 3 bases for J; bases not matched to a gene: 10. Germline V gene data show CDR1 as SGHTA and CDR2 as FQGNSA. There are 15 residues in the CDR3. The CDR3, as DNA: TGTGCCAGCAGCGCCCCGGCGACTAGCAGCTACGAGCAGTACTTC. This gives the protein CASSAPATSSYEQYF.

This clonotype appeared a few times. The rearrangement links TRBV4-3 to TRBJ2-3; TRBD1 matches 9 bases. Trimming cost V 6 bases and J 5 bases; bases outside gene matches: 6. The CDR3 runs to 14 residues. Germline CDR1 reads LGHNA; CDR2 reads YSLEER. This CDR3 reads CASSTNRGQDTQYF. The CDR3 region has the DNA TGCGCCAGCAGTACTAACAGGGGGCAAGATACGCAGTATTTT.

This chain links TRBV12-3 or TRBV12-4 with TRBJ2-2, with D possibly matching TRBD2 (5 bases). Between the trimmed V and J ends, which lost 3 bases and 9 bases, there was a span of 8 bases. The CDR3 has 12 amino acids. The CDR3 nucleotides read TGTGCCAGCAGTTTCGCGGGCAGGGAGCTGTTTTTT. Translated: CASSFAGRELFF.

This clonotype was seen ten or more times. At one end the junction does not follow the germline gene, possibly because of a read error. V is TRBV4-3 and J is TRBJ2-1; D is perhaps TRBD1 or TRBD2 (5 bases each). CDR3 size: 15 residues. In germline, CDR1 is LGHNA, CDR2 YSLEER. The CDR3 DNA follows: TGTGCCAGCAGCCCGGGGCGAAGCTCCTACAATGAGCAGTTCTTC. It encodes CASSPGRSSYNEQFF.

This clonotype was seen more than once but under ten times. The CDR3 nucleotides are TGTGCCAGCAGCCGGCAAGATAACTATGGCTACACCTTC. Protein sequence: CASSRQDNYGYTF. The gene calls are TRBV7-9 and TRBJ1-2; D is ambiguous. The CDR3 contains 13 residues. V was cut by 5 bases and J by 1 base, with 8 bases left in between. Germline V gives CDR1 SEHNR, CDR2 FQNEAQ (reference sequence). Supplemented by reference TRBV7-9 and TRBJ1-2, the full variable domain reads DTGVSQNPRHKITKRGQNVTFRCDPISEHNRLYWYRQTLGQGPEFLTYFQNEAQLEKSRLLSDRFSAERPKGSFSTLEIQRTEQGDSAMYLCASSRQDNYGYTFGSGTRLTVV.

Here the CDR3 DNA reads TGCGCCAGCAGCCACGGGGGCGCTCCCGGGGAGCTGTTTTTT. Its protein is CASSHGGAPGELFF. This chain connects TRBV4-1 to TRBJ2-2, with D perhaps given as TRBD1 or TRBD2 (6 bases each). This CDR3 contains 14 residues. V lost 3 bases and J lost 6, with 11 bases in between. CDR1 MGHRA and CDR2 YSYEKL come from the germline V gene.

This clonotype turned up a few times. The chain uses TRBV3-1 and TRBJ2-1, with 10 bases fitting TRBD2. The trim removed 4 bases at V and 6 bases at J, leaving 3 bases unmatched. Germline assignment: CDR1 LGHDT and CDR2 YNNKEL (reference sequence). The CDR3 totals 14 residues. The CDR3, as DNA: TGTGCCAGCAGCCGCCGGACTAGCGGCAATGAGCAGTTCTTC. Protein sequence: CASSRRTSGNEQFF.

The sample holds a few counts of this clonotype. The chain links TRBV29-1 to TRBJ1-1, with 7 bases identical to TRBD1. J gave up 3 bases and V 3 bases, and 1 base lay outside the gene matches. The CDR3 spans 12 residues. Germline CDR1 and CDR2: SQVTM and ANQGSEA. Written as DNA, the CDR3 is TGCAGCGTTGATACAGGGGACACTGAAGCTTTCTTT. Protein sequence: CSVDTGDTEAFF. The full variable domain, rest sourced from reference TRBV29-1 and TRBJ1-1, is SAVISQKPSRDICQRGTSLTIQCQVDSQVTMMFWYRQQPGQSLTLIATANQGSEATYESGFVIDKFPISRPNLTFSTLTVSNMSPEDSSIYLCSVDTGDTEAFFGQGTRLTVV.

The chain has TRBV7-2 and TRBJ2-1; TRBD2 agrees at 7 bases. Germline V gene data show CDR1 as SGHTA and CDR2 as FQGNSA. Germline trimming cut 8 bases from V and 4 bases from J; bases unmatched to any gene: 8. The CDR3 has 14 amino acids. The CDR3 region is CASHWGGTYNEQFF. The CDR3 bases are TGTGCCAGCCATTGGGGGGGGACTTACAATGAGCAGTTCTTC.

This chain uses TRBV4-1 with TRBJ2-1, with D perhaps matching TRBD2 (5 bases). Trimming took off 4 bases at V and 2 bases at J, with 18 bases between the two ends. In germline, CDR1 is MGHRA, CDR2 YSYEKL. The CDR3 extends over 17 amino acids. CDR3 in amino acids: CASSPIGRARAYNEQFF. The DNA for the CDR3 is TGCGCCAGCAGCCCAATCGGGCGGGCAAGGGCCTACAATGAGCAGTTCTTC.

This clonotype was detected only a few times. The genes are TRBV20-1 and TRBJ2-7, with unresolved D. The CDR3 is made up of 12 amino acids. V lost 6 bases, J lost 7 bases, and 16 bases lay in between. CDR1 and CDR2 (germline): DFQATT, SNEGSKA (reference sequence). CDR3 in DNA: TGCAGTGCCCCCACGGCGGTGGGGGAGCAGTACTTC. Residues: CSAPTAVGEQYF.

The genes are TRBV6-2 or TRBV6-3 and TRBJ2-4; D gene uncertain. The CDR3 is 11 residues long. With 5 bases removed from V and 7 bases from J, the gap between germline ends came to 6 bases. Germline values: CDR1 MNHEY, CDR2 SVGEGT. CDR3 nucleotides: TGTGCCAGCAGTAAGCATAACATTCAGTACTTC. Protein: CASSKHNIQYF.

The V gene is TRBV7-2, the J gene TRBJ2-2; perhaps TRBD1 as D (6 bases). Trimming pared 1 base from V and 4 bases from J, leaving 10 bases between. Germline values: CDR1 SGHTA, CDR2 FQGNSA. This CDR3 is built from 15 residues. The CDR3 protein is CASSLEDRLTGELFF. The DNA for the CDR3 is TGTGCCAGCAGCTTAGAGGACAGACTCACCGGGGAGCTGTTTTTT.

There are a few counts of this clonotype. The V call is TRBV3-1, the J call TRBJ2-3, with D unclear. Trimming took off 4 bases at V and 6 bases at J, with 8 bases between the two ends. CDR1 is LGHDT, CDR2 YNNKEL, per germline (reference sequence). The CDR3 covers 12 residues. The CDR3 is CASSPFEDTQYF. The CDR3 DNA sequence: TGTGCCAGCAGCCCCTTCGAGGATACGCAGTATTTT.

This clonotype was counted a few times. The chain links TRBV9 to TRBJ1-3; D not certain. CDR1 is SGDLS, CDR2 YYNGEE, per germline. Trimming stripped 0 bases from V and 0 bases from J, with 13 bases between. The CDR3 runs to 17 residues. The CDR3: CASSVEFGSISGNTIYF. The CDR3 DNA follows: TGTGCCAGCAGCGTAGAGTTTGGGAGCATCTCTGGAAACACCATATATTTT.

This clonotype was seen a handful of times. An end of the junction does not agree with germline; a read error may underlie this. The CDR3 protein is CAIRDQNIQYF. CDR3 nucleotide sequence: TGTGCCATCCGTGACCAAAACATTCAGTACTTC. The rearrangement joins TRBV10-3 to TRBJ2-4; D is unresolved. Germline V gene sequence: CDR1 ENHRY, CDR2 SYGVKD. CDR3 length: 11 amino acids.

The chain joins TRBV5-1 to TRBJ2-6, with D possibly called TRBD1 or TRBD2 (6 bases each). Germline assignment: CDR1 SGHRS and CDR2 YFSETQ. The V end lost 4 bases, the J end lost 1 base, and 15 bases lay between the germline ends. This CDR3 has 17 amino acids. CDR3 sequence: CASSVNGGESGANVLTF. CDR3 nucleotides: TGCGCCAGCAGCGTCAACGGGGGCGAATCTGGGGCCAACGTCCTGACTTTC. Full variable domain (missing parts from reference TRBV5-1 and TRBJ2-6): KAGVTQTPRYLIKTRGQQVTLSCSPISGHRSVSWYQQTPGQGLQFLFEYFSETQRNKGNFPGRFSGRQFSNSRSEMNVSTLELGDSALYLCASSVNGGESGANVLTFGAGSRLTVL.

This clonotype appeared a few times. The chain is built from TRBV11-2 and TRBJ2-3; D possibly matches TRBD1 or TRBD2 (5 bases each). The CDR3 spans 16 residues. Germline assignment: CDR1 SGHAT and CDR2 FQNNGV. V lost 5 bases and J lost 3, with 18 bases in between. The CDR3 DNA reads as TGTGCCAGCAGCCGCTCCCTCCGAGGGGTAACAGATACGCAGTATTTT. Translation gives CASSRSLRGVTDTQYF. Full variable domain (rest looked up from reference TRBV11-2 and TRBJ2-3): EAGVAQSPRYKIIEKRQSVAFWCNPISGHATLYWYQQILGQGPKLLIQFQNNGVVDDSQLPKDRFSAERLKGVDSTLKIQPAKLEDSAVYLCASSRSLRGVTDTQYFGPGTRLTVL.

This clonotype was found a few times. This chain uses TRBV25-1 with TRBJ2-7, with TRBD2 matching over 11 bases. The germline V gene has CDR1 MGHDK and CDR2 SYGVNS. V lost 5 bases, J lost 4 bases, and 7 bases stayed unmatched. The CDR3 has 15 amino acids. CDR3 coding DNA: TGTGCCAGCAGTCGAGGGACTAGCGGAACTTACGAGCAGTACTTC. It specifies CASSRGTSGTYEQYF.

This clonotype was seen more than once but under ten times. The V gene is TRBV20-1, the J gene TRBJ2-3, with 11 bases identical to TRBD2. J gave up 3 bases and V 6 bases, and 11 bases lay outside the gene matches. This CDR3 spans 16 amino acids. CDR1 and CDR2 from the germline V gene are DFQATT and SNEGSKA (reference sequence). CDR3 sequence: CSAQSVAGGRTDTQYF. CDR3 DNA: TGCAGTGCCCAATCTGTAGCGGGAGGGAGAACAGATACGCAGTATTTT.

This clonotype came up a few times. This chain uses TRBV7-9 with TRBJ2-3; 11 positions match TRBD2. The CDR3 runs to 16 residues. V trimming: 5 bases; J trimming: 3 bases; junction bases outside the gene matches: 7. Germline values: CDR1 SEHNR, CDR2 FQNEAQ (reference sequence). The CDR3 here is CASSVSGRAETDTQYF. The CDR3 DNA is TGTGCCAGCAGCGTTAGCGGGAGGGCCGAGACAGATACGCAGTATTTT.

This clonotype was seen a handful of times. This sequence joins TRBV7-6 and TRBJ2-3; a possible D gene is TRBD1 (6 bases). Per the germline V gene, CDR1 is SGHVS and CDR2 is FNYEAQ. V lost 5 bases, J lost 3 bases, and 18 bases lay in between. CDR3 size: 16 residues. CDR3 sequence reads: CASSPQGRSRTDTQYF. In nucleotides, the CDR3 is TGTGCCAGCAGCCCACAGGGAAGAAGTCGAACAGATACGCAGTATTTT.

The chain couples TRBV7-2 to TRBJ1-4; D uncertain. The germline V and J ends were trimmed by 2 bases and 8 bases, with 15 bases remaining between them. The CDR3 is 15 residues long. Germline assignment: CDR1 SGHTA and CDR2 FQGNSA. The CDR3 is CASSLTVLPGEKLFF. CDR3 bases: TGTGCCAGCAGCTTAACGGTCCTCCCCGGGGAAAAACTGTTTTTT.

The sample holds a few counts of this clonotype. V usage is TRBV20-1 and J usage is TRBJ1-6; D remains ambiguous. Between the trimmed V and J ends, which lost 2 bases and 7 bases, there was a span of 15 bases. Germline V gives CDR1 DFQATT, CDR2 SNEGSKA (reference sequence). The CDR3 totals 15 residues. The CDR3 is CSARIRVQENSPLHF. The CDR3 bases are TGCAGTGCTAGAATTCGGGTTCAAGAAAATTCACCCCTCCACTTT.

This clonotype was detected ten times or more. The CDR3 nucleotides are TGCGCCAGCAGCTGGGACAACACCGGGGAGCTGTTTTTT. Its translation: CASSWDNTGELFF. This chain connects TRBV5-1 to TRBJ2-2; D may match TRBD1 or TRBD2 (5 bases each). This CDR3 comprises 13 residues. V lost 3 bases, J lost 2 bases, and 5 bases lay in between. Germline lookup yields CDR1 SGHRS and CDR2 YFSETQ.

There are a few counts of this clonotype. The chain uses TRBV29-1 and TRBJ2-5, with 7 bases fitting TRBD2. With 7 bases clipped from V and 3 bases from J, the junction kept 2 bases outside the gene matches. Germline V gene lookup returns CDR1 SQVTM and CDR2 ANQGSEA. The CDR3 has 11 amino acids. This chain's CDR3 is CSAREEETQYF. The DNA of the CDR3 is TGCAGCGCCCGGGAGGAAGAGACCCAGTACTTC.

V gene TRBV5-5 combines with J gene TRBJ2-5; TRBD1 might be the D (5 bases). This CDR3 has 14 residues. Trimming took off 1 base at V and 5 bases at J, with 12 bases between the two ends. Germline V CDR1 and CDR2: SGHKS, YYEKEE (reference sequence). This CDR3 reads CASSLYRTEETQYF. In DNA form, the CDR3 reads TGTGCCAGCAGCTTGTACAGGACCGAGGAGACCCAGTACTTC.